This TCR beta chain appears in the sequencing data of a study of blood T cell repertoires in COVID-19. At the level of the study: Collection of acute and convalescent COVID-19 samples took place in the United States, Italy and Spain. The cDNA or gDNA used as material had been derived from T cells, B-cell-depleted T cells, or PBMCs.

Germline V lookup: CDR1 SGHVS, CDR2 FQNEAQ. The CDR3 consists of 13 residues. The V and J ends lost 1 base and 11 bases respectively, with 14 bases between them. This clone has just a few counts. Profiling relied on immunoSEQ multiplex PCR, and the TCRdb table lists in-frame clones only, not all of them. Of 150,000 to 200,000 clones in the sample, approximately 80% are singletons; the top ten hold about 11%. The clonotype was recovered from a human donor in a cohort sampled during active COVID-19. The chain is built from TRBV7-8 and TRBJ1-1; no definite D call. The sequenced sample was peripheral blood. CDR3 protein: CASSLVFGFEAFF. In DNA, the CDR3 is TGTGCCAGCAGCTTAGTCTTCGGGTTTGAGGCTTTCTTT.